The rows below give T cell receptor beta chains drawn from one sample of a study of cytomegalovirus exposure and HLA in healthy donors. Libraries were prepared by immunoSEQ multiplex PCR; TCRdb keeps only in-frame clonotypes and omits some of them. The sample consists of about 170,000 clones, 70% to 90% of them appearing once. The sequenced sample was PBMCs. The receptors were gathered from a woman aged 18-30 years in good health and CMV-seronegative. CDR3s include the opening cysteine and the closing phenylalanine or tryptophan. Each record gives: V gene, J gene, D gene, clone size, CDR3 DNA, CDR3 protein. The D gene is left open where the match is weak. Expanded clones are given a class, and other clones once, few, many or no size at all.

V: TRBV29-1; J: TRBJ1-2; D: TRBD1; size: -; DNA: TGCAGCGTCGGACGGACAGGAGTCCCTAACTATGGCTACACCTTC; CDR3: CSVGRTGVPNYGYTF
V: TRBV7-9; J: TRBJ2-1; D: TRBD1; size: -; DNA: TGTGCCAGCAGCCCGTGGACAGGGAAGGCTAGGAAGCAGTTCTTC; CDR3: CASSPWTGKARKQFF
V: TRBV18; J: TRBJ1-2; D: -; size: -; DNA: TGTGCCAGCTCATCAACAGGGTTGGGAAACTATGGCTACACCTTC; CDR3: CASSSTGLGNYGYTF
V: TRBV19; J: TRBJ1-1; D: -; size: -; DNA: TGTGCCAGTAGTTTCCGGACTGAAGCTTTCTTT; CDR3: CASSFRTEAFF
V: TRBV19; J: TRBJ2-3; D: -; size: -; DNA: TGTGCCAGTAGTACAGGACTGTCTAGGGCAGATACGCAGTATTTT; CDR3: CASSTGLSRADTQYF
V: TRBV7-6; J: TRBJ2-7; D: TRBD1; size: -; DNA: TGTGCCAGCAGCTTAGGACCGACAGGGGGCATGTACGAGCAGTACTTC; CDR3: CASSLGPTGGMYEQYF
V: TRBV5-4; J: TRBJ1-1; D: TRBD1; size: -; DNA: TGTGCCAGCAGCTGGGAGGGACAGGGATATATGAACACTGAAGCTTTCTTT; CDR3: CASSWEGQGYMNTEAFF
V: TRBV14; J: TRBJ2-2; D: -; size: -; DNA: TGTGCCAGCAGCCAAGTTCGGGGGGAGCTGTTTTTT; CDR3: CASSQVRGELFF
V: TRBV14; J: TRBJ2-5; D: -; size: -; DNA: TGTGCCAGCAGCCTTAAAGAGACCCAGTACTTC; CDR3: CASSLKETQYF
V: TRBV7-7; J: TRBJ1-1; D: -; size: -; DNA: TGTGCTAGCAGCTTTAATTTGAACACTGAAGCTTTCTTT; CDR3: CASSFNLNTEAFF
V: TRBV5-1; J: TRBJ2-5; D: TRBD2; size: -; DNA: TGCGCCAGCAGCTTGGCCACGGCGGGGGGGCGGGAGACCCAGTACTTC; CDR3: CASSLATAGGRETQYF
V: TRBV9; J: TRBJ2-1; D: -; size: -; DNA: TGTGCCAGCAGCGTAGACGGGTCGGGAGCGGCCTACAATGAGCAGTTCTTC; CDR3: CASSVDGSGAAYNEQFF
V: TRBV29-1; J: TRBJ1-6; D: -; size: -; DNA: TGCAGCGTTGGGGGGGGAACGAAGAATTCACCCCTCCACTTT; CDR3: CSVGGGTKNSPLHF
V: TRBV14; J: TRBJ2-1; D: TRBD2; size: -; DNA: TGTGCCAGCAGCCGTACTAGCGGCTCCTACAATGAGCAGTTCTTC; CDR3: CASSRTSGSYNEQFF
V: TRBV11-2; J: TRBJ2-5; D: TRBD1; size: -; DNA: TGTGCCAGCAGCGGACAGGGGAGTATGGAGACCCAGTACTTC; CDR3: CASSGQGSMETQYF
V: TRBV27; J: TRBJ2-3; D: -; size: -; DNA: TGTGCCAGCAGTTCCTCTAGCACAGATACGCAGTATTTT; CDR3: CASSSSSTDTQYF
V: TRBV15; J: TRBJ1-2; D: TRBD1; size: medium-sized; DNA: TGTGCCACCAGCAAGACCATACAGGGGACAATGAACTATGGCTACACCTTC; CDR3: CATSKTIQGTMNYGYTF
V: TRBV7-9; J: TRBJ1-4; D: -; size: few; DNA: TGTGCCAGCAGCTTACAGGCACCAACTAATGAAAAACTGTTTTTT; CDR3: CASSLQAPTNEKLFF
V: TRBV4-2; J: TRBJ2-1; D: -; size: -; DNA: TGTGCCAGCAGCCGAGTGCTCGGGGATGAGCAGTTCTTC; CDR3: CASSRVLGDEQFF
V: TRBV27; J: TRBJ1-1; D: -; size: few; DNA: TGTGCCAGCAGATCCGCGTATCTGGGAGGAGCTGAAGCTTTCTTT; CDR3: CASRSAYLGGAEAFF
V: TRBV28; J: TRBJ2-7; D: -; size: -; DNA: TGTGCCAGCAACAATGAATACGAGCAGTACTTC; CDR3: CASNNEYEQYF
V: TRBV5-1; J: TRBJ2-2; D: -; size: once; DNA: TGCGCCAGCAGGTTGGGGGCTTTTGGGACCGGGGAGCTGTTTTTT; CDR3: CASRLGAFGTGELFF
V: TRBV5-1; J: TRBJ1-1; D: -; size: -; DNA: TGCGCCAGCAGCTCTCAGGGGAACACTGAAGCTTTCTTT; CDR3: CASSSQGNTEAFF
V: TRBV27; J: TRBJ2-3; D: -; size: -; DNA: TGTGCCAGCAGCCTAGCCAGCACAGATACGCAGTATTTT; CDR3: CASSLASTDTQYF
V: TRBV11-2; J: TRBJ2-7; D: TRBD2; size: few; DNA: TGTGCCAGCAGCGCCCAGGGACTAGCGGGAGGCGAGCAGTACTTC; CDR3: CASSAQGLAGGEQYF
V: TRBV19; J: TRBJ2-2; D: TRBD1; size: -; DNA: TGTGCCAGTAGTATAGGGACAGGGACCGGGGAGCTGTTTTTT; CDR3: CASSIGTGTGELFF
V: TRBV28; J: TRBJ2-7; D: TRBD2; size: -; DNA: TGTGCCAGCAGTGTATGGGCGGGAGGGTTGGACGAGCAGTACTTC; CDR3: CASSVWAGGLDEQYF
V: TRBV15; J: TRBJ2-1; D: TRBD2; size: -; DNA: TGTGCCACCAGCCGGATGGGGGGGAATGAGCAGTTCTTC; CDR3: CATSRMGGNEQFF
V: TRBV2; J: TRBJ2-5; D: -; size: -; DNA: TGTGCCAGCAGTGTGAGGAATGAGACCCAGTACTTC; CDR3: CASSVRNETQYF
V: TRBV5-1; J: TRBJ2-1; D: TRBD2; size: -; DNA: TGCGCCAGCAGGGGACTAGCCGGGGAAGTAGGTGAGCAGTTCTTC; CDR3: CASRGLAGEVGEQFF
V: TRBV14; J: TRBJ2-7; D: TRBD1; size: -; DNA: TGTGCCAGCAGTTGGACAGGGGCCTCCTACGAGCAGTACTTC; CDR3: CASSWTGASYEQYF
V: TRBV7-9; J: TRBJ2-5; D: -; size: few; DNA: TGTGCCAGCAGCTTAGCCCATCAAGAGACCCAGTACTTC; CDR3: CASSLAHQETQYF
V: TRBV13; J: TRBJ2-2; D: -; size: -; DNA: TGTGCCAGCAGCTACTTAGCGGAGAGGAACACCGGGGAGCTGTTTTTT; CDR3: CASSYLAERNTGELFF
V: TRBV4-1; J: TRBJ1-1; D: -; size: -; DNA: TGCGCCAGCAGCCAGGGGGGACGCAGCGCTCACTTAAACACTGAAGCTTTCTTT; CDR3: CASSQGGRSAHLNTEAFF
V: TRBV6-6; J: TRBJ2-1; D: TRBD2; size: -; DNA: TGTGCCAGCACGGGCGGGGGGGCGAATGAGCAGTTCTTC; CDR3: CASTGGGANEQFF
V: TRBV6-1; J: TRBJ1-1; D: -; size: -; DNA: TGTGCCAGCATGGTGGGAGGGGGGAACACTGAAGCTTTCTTT; CDR3: CASMVGGGNTEAFF
V: TRBV30; J: TRBJ1-3; D: TRBD1; size: -; DNA: TGTGCCTGGAGTGCGATCCGGGACAGGGATCTCTCTGGAAACACCATATATTTT; CDR3: CAWSAIRDRDLSGNTIYF
V: TRBV5-1; J: TRBJ2-2; D: -; size: once; DNA: TGCGCCAGCAGCTTGGAGCTAGCAGGTTTTTCCGGGGAGCTGTTTTTT; CDR3: CASSLELAGFSGELFF
V: TRBV10-1; J: TRBJ2-3; D: TRBD2; size: -; DNA: TGCGCCAGCAGTGAGCGAAGACTAGCGGATCGGACCGGTAAAACAGATACGCAGTATTTT; CDR3: CASSERRLADRTGKTDTQYF
V: TRBV5-1; J: TRBJ2-5; D: -; size: -; DNA: TGCGCCAGCAGCTTGGGAGTTCGTGTGGAGACCCAGTACTTC; CDR3: CASSLGVRVETQYF
V: TRBV11-2; J: TRBJ1-1; D: -; size: -; DNA: TGTGCCAGCAGCTTAACGGGGAATGAAGCTTTCTTT; CDR3: CASSLTGNEAFF
V: TRBV15; J: TRBJ1-2; D: -; size: once; DNA: TGTGCCACCAGCAGACAGGAATCTAACTATGGCTACACCTTC; CDR3: CATSRQESNYGYTF